What follows are 27 T cell receptor beta chains derived from one specimen sequenced in a study of blood T cell repertoires in COVID-19. The table came from immunoSEQ multiplex PCR; TCRdb's copy has only in-frame clones and leaves some out. The sample shows some 130,000 clones, about 91% of them seen only once. The specimen was peripheral blood. Receptors were obtained from a man aged 45-65 years with acute or convalescent COVID-19.

The chain combines TRBV6-5 with TRBJ2-5; a weak D match, TRBD2 (6 bases). The CDR3 is 14 residues long. Germline lookup yields CDR1 MNHEY and CDR2 SVGAGI. Trimming took 4 bases from V and 5 from J, leaving 14 bases between them. CDR3 DNA sequence: TGTGCCAGCAGTTCACAGCGGGTTGTGGAGACCCAGTACTTC. Translated, it gives CASSSQRVVETQYF.

The V and J genes are TRBV3-1 (or the pseudogene TRBV3-2) and TRBJ2-1; TRBD2 matches 7 bases. The length of the CDR3 is 12 residues. The V gene end was trimmed by 2 bases and the J gene end by 11 bases; junction bases not matched to a gene: 3. Germline V lookup: CDR1 LGHDT, CDR2 YNNKEL (reference sequence). CDR3 residues: CASSQWSGKQFF. The CDR3 DNA sequence: TGTGCCAGCAGCCAATGGAGCGGGAAGCAGTTCTTC.

V is TRBV5-1 and J is TRBJ1-5, with 9 nucleotides matching TRBD1. Germline trimming cut 4 bases from V and 6 bases from J; bases unmatched to any gene: 5. Germline V gene lookup returns CDR1 SGHRS and CDR2 YFSETQ. The CDR3 sequence is 14 residues long. Written as DNA, the CDR3 is TGCGCCAGCAGCCTCACAGGGGGCTCTCAGCCCCAGCATTTT. Amino acids: CASSLTGGSQPQHF.

J is TRBJ1-4 and V is TRBV7-9; 10 bases line up with TRBD1. The CDR3 covers 15 residues. V lost 5 bases to trimming and J lost 5 bases; unmatched junction nucleotides: 5. From germline, CDR1 is SEHNR and CDR2 FQNEAQ (reference sequence). The CDR3 reads CASSPPGQGNEKLFF. The CDR3 DNA is TGTGCCAGCAGCCCTCCGGGACAGGGGAATGAAAAACTGTTTTTT.

The J gene is TRBJ1-6, the V gene TRBV3-1 (or the pseudogene TRBV3-2); D gene ambiguous. Germline V lookup: CDR1 LGHDT, CDR2 YNNKEL (reference sequence). The CDR3 sequence is 16 residues long. V was pared by 3 bases and J by 2 bases, with 11 bases between. Written as DNA, the CDR3 is TGTGCCAGCAGCCAGTACCGGGTCCCCTATAATTCACCCCTCCACTTT. Its protein is CASSQYRVPYNSPLHF.

The chain joins TRBV6-5 to TRBJ1-1; D is perhaps TRBD1 (5 bases). The CDR3 spans 13 residues. CDR1 and CDR2 from the germline V gene are MNHEY and SVGAGI. Trimming removed 8 bases from V and 0 bases from J, with 10 bases in between. CDR3 bases: TGTGCCAGCCAGGGATTCATGAACACTGAAGCTTTCTTT. This codes for CASQGFMNTEAFF.

The rearrangement joins TRBV5-4 to TRBJ2-7, with 9 bases aligning to TRBD1. The CDR3 totals 15 residues. Looked up from germline, CDR1 is SGHNT and CDR2 is YYREEE (reference sequence). Unmatched junction bases numbered 10, after V lost 4 bases and J lost 5 bases. For the CDR3, the DNA is TGTGCCAGCAGCCTAGGGACAGGGAACAAGGACGAGCAGTACTTC. Translated, it gives CASSLGTGNKDEQYF.

The chain recombines TRBV18 with TRBJ2-3; 10 nucleotides agree with TRBD2. Germline V gene sequence: CDR1 KGHSH, CDR2 LQKENI. The V and J ends lost 3 bases and 1 base, in that order; junction bases with no gene match: 7. This CDR3 is 17 amino acids long. The CDR3 sequence: CASSPNLAGGGTDTQYF. CDR3 in DNA: TGTGCCAGCTCACCTAATTTAGCGGGGGGCGGCACAGATACGCAGTATTTT.

The V and J genes are TRBV18 and TRBJ2-1; D is perhaps TRBD1 (6 bases). Germline lookup yields CDR1 KGHSH and CDR2 LQKENI. CDR3 length: 12 residues. V lost 4 bases and J lost 8, with 9 bases in between. The CDR3 loop reads CASSLNRDEQFF. The CDR3 nucleotides are TGTGCCAGCTCACTAAACAGGGATGAGCAGTTCTTC.

The chain is built from TRBV12-3 or TRBV12-4 and TRBJ1-2; D might be TRBD1 (5 bases). The CDR3 runs to 13 residues. With 5 bases removed from V and 8 bases from J, the gap between germline ends came to 15 bases. CDR3 amino acids: CASSMGQGRGYTF. The CDR3 DNA reads as TGTGCCAGCAGTATGGGTCAGGGAAGAGGCTACACCTTC.

This chain links TRBV7-9 with TRBJ2-1; 8 bases are shared with TRBD2. Germline-derived CDR1 and CDR2 are SEHNR and FQNEAQ (reference sequence). The length of the CDR3 is 17 residues. V shed 4 bases, J shed 4 bases, and the junction held 12 bases outside the gene matches. The CDR3 loop is CASSSLIGSGKYNEQFF. DNA of the CDR3: TGTGCCAGCAGCTCGCTCATCGGTAGCGGGAAGTACAATGAGCAGTTCTTC.

The genes are TRBV4-1 and TRBJ2-7; 7 positions agree with TRBD2. CDR1 and CDR2 (germline): MGHRA, YSYEKL. The CDR3 runs 13 residues. Germline trimming cut 4 bases from V and 0 bases from J; bases unmatched to any gene: 0. The CDR3 DNA reads TGCGCCAGCAGCCGGGACTACTCCTACGAGCAGTACTTC. It codes for CASSRDYSYEQYF.

This clone turned up a few times. Different DNA sequences within this sample yield the same CDR3. The CDR3 DNA is TGTGCCAGCTCACCGGGGACAGGCAGCTCTGGAAACACCATATATTTT. The encoded protein is CASSPGTGSSGNTIYF. The rearrangement uses TRBV18 and TRBJ1-3; 8 nucleotides match TRBD1. Looked up from germline, CDR1 is KGHSH and CDR2 is LQKENI. This CDR3 contains 16 residues. The trim removed 3 bases at V and 0 bases at J, leaving 4 bases unmatched.

This sequence joins TRBV27 and TRBJ2-7; 8 bases are shared with TRBD1. This CDR3 comprises 18 residues. Germline trimming cut 8 bases from V and 5 bases from J; bases unmatched to any gene: 23. CDR1 is MNHEY, CDR2 SMNVEV, per germline (reference sequence). CDR3 region: CASSQTGQVIRIGHEQYF. The CDR3, as DNA: TGTGCCAGCTCGCAAACGGGACAGGTGATTCGGATAGGCCACGAGCAGTACTTC.

V usage is TRBV7-2 and J usage is TRBJ1-4; TRBD1 matches at 7 bases. V shed 4 bases, J shed 5 bases, and the junction held 4 bases outside the gene matches. The length of the CDR3 is 14 residues. The germline CDR1 and CDR2 sequences are SGHTA and FQGNSA. CDR3 region: CASSSFRGNEKLFF. Here the CDR3 DNA reads TGTGCCAGCAGCTCCTTCAGGGGGAATGAAAAACTGTTTTTT.

CDR3 loop: CASSSTTGGAGPWEQFF. The CDR3 DNA reads TGCGCCAGCAGCAGCACAACAGGGGGCGCCGGACCATGGGAGCAGTTCTTC. The rearrangement links TRBV5-1 to TRBJ2-1; 9 nucleotides match TRBD1. This CDR3 region has 17 residues. CDR1 is SGHRS and CDR2 is YFSETQ in the germline V gene. V dropped 4 bases and J dropped 10; count of bases not matched to a gene: 18.

In this sample, this clone turned up a few times. The V gene is TRBV2, the J gene TRBJ1-2; 7 nucleotides agree with TRBD1. V was pared by 3 bases and J by 6 bases, with 10 bases of the junction left unmatched. The CDR3 has 15 amino acids. Germline loops: CDR1 SNHLY, CDR2 FYNNEI. The CDR3 DNA follows: TGTGCCAGCAGTGATCAGGGGGTGGTTTGGGATGGCTACACCTTC. This encodes CASSDQGVVWDGYTF.

This sequence joins TRBV5-1 and TRBJ2-1; D gene unclear. The CDR3 is 16 residues long. The germline V gene has CDR1 SGHRS and CDR2 YFSETQ. Trimming took off 1 base at V and 0 bases at J, with 11 bases between the two ends. The CDR3 loop reads CASSLLGQSSYNEQFF. Here the CDR3 DNA reads TGCGCCAGCAGCTTGCTAGGCCAAAGCTCCTACAATGAGCAGTTCTTC. The complete variable domain, with remaining parts taken from reference TRBV5-1 and TRBJ2-1, reads KAGVTQTPRYLIKTRGQQVTLSCSPISGHRSVSWYQQTPGQGLQFLFEYFSETQRNKGNFPGRFSGRQFSNSRSEMNVSTLELGDSALYLCASSLLGQSSYNEQFFGPGTRLTVL.

As DNA, the CDR3 is TGTGCCAGCAGCCGGACTAACAATGAGCAGTTCTTC. Residues: CASSRTNNEQFF. The rearrangement uses TRBV7-9 and TRBJ2-1, with a weak D call TRBD2 (6 bases). From germline, CDR1 is SEHNR and CDR2 FQNEAQ (reference sequence). There are 12 residues in the CDR3. V was clipped by 5 bases and J by 5 bases, with 7 bases between them.

The chain uses TRBV2 and TRBJ1-5; TRBD1 aligns across 8 bases. Germline assignment: CDR1 SNHLY and CDR2 FYNNEI. Unmatched junction bases numbered 4, after V lost 5 bases and J lost 1 base. This CDR3 has 15 amino acids. CDR3 sequence: CASSFDRGSNQPQHF. Written as DNA, the CDR3 is TGTGCCAGCAGTTTCGACAGGGGAAGCAATCAGCCCCAGCATTTT.

The rearrangement links TRBV30 to TRBJ1-2; D remains ambiguous. The CDR3 consists of 14 residues. Germline V lookup: CDR1 GTSNPN, CDR2 SVGIG (reference sequence). With 1 base removed from V and 5 bases from J, the gap between germline ends came to 14 bases. The CDR3 reads CAWSGEIYSYGYTF. Here the CDR3 DNA reads TGTGCCTGGAGTGGGGAGATTTACTCATATGGCTACACCTTC. The whole variable domain, filled in from reference TRBV30 and TRBJ1-2, reads SQTIHQWPATLVQPVGSPLSLECTVEGTSNPNLYWYRQAAGRGLQLLFYSVGIGQISSEVPQNLSASRPQDRQFILSSKKLLLSDSGFYLCAWSGEIYSYGYTFGSGTRLTVV.

The chain couples TRBV12-3 or TRBV12-4 to TRBJ1-2; weak D call: TRBD1 (5 bases). Trimming stripped 8 bases from V and 4 bases from J, with 8 bases between. The CDR3 spans 11 residues. This CDR3 reads CASGASYGYTF. The CDR3, as DNA: TGTGCCAGCGGGGCGAGCTATGGCTACACCTTC.

The chain recombines TRBV2 with TRBJ1-1; no definite D call. This CDR3 contains 13 residues. Per germline, CDR1 SNHLY and CDR2 FYNNEI. The germline V and J ends were trimmed by 8 bases and 0 bases, with 10 bases remaining between them. CDR3 sequence: CASFQQVNTEAFF. CDR3 sequence (DNA): TGTGCCAGCTTCCAACAAGTGAACACTGAAGCTTTCTTT.

The chain employs TRBV5-1 and TRBJ2-1; 10 bases map to TRBD1. Germline loops: CDR1 SGHRS, CDR2 YFSETQ. V lost 5 bases to trimming and J lost 10 bases; unmatched junction nucleotides: 9. The CDR3 covers 14 residues. CDR3 coding DNA: TGCGCCAGCAGGCCGGGACAGGGGAGAAGGGAGCAGTTCTTC. Translating it yields CASRPGQGRREQFF.

J is TRBJ2-7 and V is TRBV18; D ambiguous. This CDR3 contains 14 residues. Germline V lookup: CDR1 KGHSH, CDR2 LQKENI. V was clipped by 3 bases and J by 2 bases, with 11 bases between them. The CDR3 loop reads CASSPSEVAYEQYF. The CDR3 nucleotides are TGTGCCAGCTCACCGTCCGAGGTAGCCTACGAGCAGTACTTC.

The chain links TRBV2 to TRBJ2-5, with D perhaps matching TRBD1 (5 bases). V lost 3 bases and J 5 bases, leaving 7 bases between the germline ends. CDR1 and CDR2 (germline): SNHLY, FYNNEI. The CDR3 has 12 amino acids. This CDR3 reads CASSDRDETQYF. For the CDR3, the DNA is TGTGCCAGCAGTGACAGGGATGAGACCCAGTACTTC. The full variable domain, its missing parts supplied by reference TRBV2 and TRBJ2-5, is EPEVTQTPSHQVTQMGQEVILRCVPISNHLYFYWYRQILGQKVEFLVSFYNNEISEKSEIFDDQFSVERPDGSNFTLKIRSTKLEDSAMYFCASSDRDETQYFGPGTRLLVL.

J is TRBJ1-2 and V is TRBV11-2; D unresolved. Germline CDR1 is SGHAT and CDR2 is FQNNGV. The CDR3 covers 14 residues. V was cut by 5 bases and J by 7 bases, with 17 bases left in between. CDR3 protein: CASSLVPWAFGYTF. The CDR3 DNA follows: TGTGCCAGCAGCCTCGTCCCCTGGGCCTTTGGCTACACCTTC.